This T cell receptor beta chain was documented in a study of T cell clonality in common variable immunodeficiency. Study-wide findings and caveats: CVID subjects shared fewer TCRbeta clones than healthy controls did.

The ends were cut back, 2 bases at V and 2 bases at J, with 9 bases in the middle. The CDR3 runs 13 residues. Germline CDR1 and CDR2: GTSNPN and SVGIG (reference sequence). Clones were sequenced by immunoSEQ multiplex PCR, and TCRdb holds only the in-frame ones, with some missing. Sampling found over 40,000 clones, none seen once. Caucasian heritage predominated among both patients and controls. This clone was recorded many times. The antigen is undetermined. The read terminates 3 residues before the CDR3 end, so the remaining end is supplied by the germline J gene. Other DNA sequences from this sample encode an identical CDR3 as well.

This chain connects TRBV30 to TRBJ1-2; maybe TRBD1 (6 bases). Sequencing was done on a sample of peripheral blood mononuclear cells. The receptor's source is a person aged 18 to 69 in good health. The part of the CDR3 DNA that was read is TGTGCCTGGAGTAAGGACAGAAACTATGGC. This gives the protein CAWSKDRNYG. The complete CDR3 protein is CAWSKDRNYGYTF.